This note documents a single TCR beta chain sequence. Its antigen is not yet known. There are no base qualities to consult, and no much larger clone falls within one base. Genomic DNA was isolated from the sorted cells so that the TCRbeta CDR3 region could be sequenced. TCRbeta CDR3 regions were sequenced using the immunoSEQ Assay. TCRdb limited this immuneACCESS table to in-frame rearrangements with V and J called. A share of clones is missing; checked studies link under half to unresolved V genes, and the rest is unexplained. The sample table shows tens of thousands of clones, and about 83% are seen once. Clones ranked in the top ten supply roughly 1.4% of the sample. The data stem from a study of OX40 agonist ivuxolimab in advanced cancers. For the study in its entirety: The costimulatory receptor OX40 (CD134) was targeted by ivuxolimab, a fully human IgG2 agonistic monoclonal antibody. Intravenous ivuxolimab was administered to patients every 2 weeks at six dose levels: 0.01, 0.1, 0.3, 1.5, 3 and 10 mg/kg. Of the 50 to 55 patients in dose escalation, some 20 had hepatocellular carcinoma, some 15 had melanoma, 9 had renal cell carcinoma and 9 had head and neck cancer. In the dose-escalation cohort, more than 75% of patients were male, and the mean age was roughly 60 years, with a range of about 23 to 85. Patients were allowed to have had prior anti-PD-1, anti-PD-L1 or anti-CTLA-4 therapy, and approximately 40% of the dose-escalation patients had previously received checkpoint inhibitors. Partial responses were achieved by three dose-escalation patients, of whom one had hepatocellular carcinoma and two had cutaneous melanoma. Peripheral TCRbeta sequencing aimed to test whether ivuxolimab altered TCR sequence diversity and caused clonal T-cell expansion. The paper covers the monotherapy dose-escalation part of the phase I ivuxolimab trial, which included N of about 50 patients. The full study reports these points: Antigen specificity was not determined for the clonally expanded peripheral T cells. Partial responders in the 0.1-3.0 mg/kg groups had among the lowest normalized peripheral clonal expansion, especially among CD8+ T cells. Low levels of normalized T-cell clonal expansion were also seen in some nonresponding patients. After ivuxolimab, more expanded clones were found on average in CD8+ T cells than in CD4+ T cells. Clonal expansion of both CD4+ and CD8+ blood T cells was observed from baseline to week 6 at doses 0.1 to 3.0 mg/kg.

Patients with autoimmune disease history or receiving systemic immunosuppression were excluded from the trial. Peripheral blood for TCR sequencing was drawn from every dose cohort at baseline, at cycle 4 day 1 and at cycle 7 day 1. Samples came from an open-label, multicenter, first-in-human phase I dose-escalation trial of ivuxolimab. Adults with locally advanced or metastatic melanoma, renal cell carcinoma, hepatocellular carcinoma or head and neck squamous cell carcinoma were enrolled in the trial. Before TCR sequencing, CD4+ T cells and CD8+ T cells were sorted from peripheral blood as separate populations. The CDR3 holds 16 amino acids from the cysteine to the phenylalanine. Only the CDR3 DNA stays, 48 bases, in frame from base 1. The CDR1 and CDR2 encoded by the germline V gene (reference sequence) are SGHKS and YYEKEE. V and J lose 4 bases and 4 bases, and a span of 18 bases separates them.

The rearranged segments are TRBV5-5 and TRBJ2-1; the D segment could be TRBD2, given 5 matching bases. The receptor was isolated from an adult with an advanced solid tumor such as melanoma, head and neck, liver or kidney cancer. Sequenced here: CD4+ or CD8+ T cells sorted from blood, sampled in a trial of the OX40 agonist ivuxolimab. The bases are TGTGCCAGCAGCCACCTCGTATTAGCGACATACAATGAGCAGTTCTTC. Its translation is CASSHLVLATYNEQFF.